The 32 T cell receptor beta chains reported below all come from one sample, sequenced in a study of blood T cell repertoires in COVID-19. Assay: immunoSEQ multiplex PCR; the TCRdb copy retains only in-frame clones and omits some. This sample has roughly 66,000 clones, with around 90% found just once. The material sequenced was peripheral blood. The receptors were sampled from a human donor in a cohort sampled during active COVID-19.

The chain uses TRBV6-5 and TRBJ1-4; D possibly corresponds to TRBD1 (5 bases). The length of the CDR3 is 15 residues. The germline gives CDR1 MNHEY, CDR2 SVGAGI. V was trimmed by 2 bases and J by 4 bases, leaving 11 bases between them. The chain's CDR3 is CASSYRAGNNEKLFF. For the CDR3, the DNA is TGTGCCAGCAGTTACAGGGCAGGGAATAATGAAAAACTGTTTTTT.

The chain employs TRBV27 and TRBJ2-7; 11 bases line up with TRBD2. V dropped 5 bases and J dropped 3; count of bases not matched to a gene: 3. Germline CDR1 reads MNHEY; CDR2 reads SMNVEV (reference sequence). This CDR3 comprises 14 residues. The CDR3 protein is CASSLGLAVYEQYF. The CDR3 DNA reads TGTGCCAGCAGTCTGGGACTAGCGGTCTACGAGCAGTACTTC.

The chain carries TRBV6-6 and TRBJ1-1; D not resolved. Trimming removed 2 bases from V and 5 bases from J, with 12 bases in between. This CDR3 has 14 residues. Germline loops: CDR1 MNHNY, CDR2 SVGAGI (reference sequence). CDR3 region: CASSYLSVETEAFF. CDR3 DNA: TGTGCCAGCAGTTACCTCTCGGTTGAGACTGAAGCTTTCTTT.

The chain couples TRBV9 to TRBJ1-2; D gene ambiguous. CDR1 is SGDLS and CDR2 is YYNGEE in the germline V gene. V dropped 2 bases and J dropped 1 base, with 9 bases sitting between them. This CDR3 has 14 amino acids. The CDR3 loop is CASSVYAGNYGYTF. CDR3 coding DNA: TGTGCCAGCAGCGTGTATGCGGGTAACTATGGCTACACCTTC.

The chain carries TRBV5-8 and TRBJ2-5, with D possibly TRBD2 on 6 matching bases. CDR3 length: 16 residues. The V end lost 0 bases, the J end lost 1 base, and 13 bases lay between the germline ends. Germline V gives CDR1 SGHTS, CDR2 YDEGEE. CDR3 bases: TGTGCCAGCAGCTTGGGGGTGACTAGGGCCCAAGAGACCCAGTACTTC. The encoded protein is CASSLGVTRAQETQYF.

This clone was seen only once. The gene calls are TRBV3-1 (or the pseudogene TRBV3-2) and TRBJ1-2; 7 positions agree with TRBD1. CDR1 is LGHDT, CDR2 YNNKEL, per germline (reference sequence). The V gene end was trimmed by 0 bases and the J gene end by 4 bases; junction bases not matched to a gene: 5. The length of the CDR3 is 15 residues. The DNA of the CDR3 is TGTGCCAGCAGCCAAGATCAGGGGGTGAGCTATGGCTACACCTTC. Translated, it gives CASSQDQGVSYGYTF.

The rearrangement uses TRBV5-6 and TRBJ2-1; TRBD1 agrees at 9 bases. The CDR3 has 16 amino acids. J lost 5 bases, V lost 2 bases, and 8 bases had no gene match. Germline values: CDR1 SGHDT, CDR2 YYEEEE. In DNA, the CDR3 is TGTGCCAGCAGCTTTAAAGGGACAGGGATAAACAATGAGCAGTTCTTC. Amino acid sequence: CASSFKGTGINNEQFF. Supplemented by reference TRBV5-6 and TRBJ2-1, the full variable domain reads DAGVTQSPTHLIKTRGQQVTLRCSPKSGHDTVSWYQQALGQGPQFIFQYYEEEERQRGNFPDRFSGHQFPNYSSELNVNALLLGDSALYLCASSFKGTGINNEQFFGPGTRLTVL.

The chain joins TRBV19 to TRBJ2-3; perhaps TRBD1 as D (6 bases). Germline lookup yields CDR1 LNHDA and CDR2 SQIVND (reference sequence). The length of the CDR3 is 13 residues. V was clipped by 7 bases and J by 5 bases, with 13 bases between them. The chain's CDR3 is CASTEDSQDTQYF. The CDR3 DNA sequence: TGTGCCAGTACCGAGGACAGTCAAGATACGCAGTATTTT.

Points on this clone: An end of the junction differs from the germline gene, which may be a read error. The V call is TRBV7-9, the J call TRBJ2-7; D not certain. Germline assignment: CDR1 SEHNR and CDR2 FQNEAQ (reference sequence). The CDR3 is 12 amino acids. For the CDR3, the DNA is TGTGCCAGCAGCTTTAGTCGAGACATTCCGACCTTC. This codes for CASSFSRDIPTF.

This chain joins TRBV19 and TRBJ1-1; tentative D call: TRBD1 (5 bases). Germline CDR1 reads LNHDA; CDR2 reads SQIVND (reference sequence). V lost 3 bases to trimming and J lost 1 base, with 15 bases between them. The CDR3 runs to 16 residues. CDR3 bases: TGTGCCAGTAGTATGGGTCTTGCTACAGGGAACACTGAAGCTTTCTTT. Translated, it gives CASSMGLATGNTEAFF.

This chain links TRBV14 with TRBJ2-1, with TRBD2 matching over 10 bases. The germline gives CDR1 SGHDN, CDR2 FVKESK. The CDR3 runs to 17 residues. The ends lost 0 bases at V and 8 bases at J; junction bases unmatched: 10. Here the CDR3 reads CASSQERSGGAGDEQFF. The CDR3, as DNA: TGTGCCAGCAGCCAAGAAAGGAGCGGGGGGGCTGGGGATGAGCAGTTCTTC. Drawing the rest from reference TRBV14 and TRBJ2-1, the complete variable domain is EAGVTQFPSHSVIEKGQTVTLRCDPISGHDNLYWYRRVMGKEIKFLLHFVKESKQDESGMPNNRFLAERTGGTYSTLKVQPAELEDSGVYFCASSQERSGGAGDEQFFGPGTRLTVL.

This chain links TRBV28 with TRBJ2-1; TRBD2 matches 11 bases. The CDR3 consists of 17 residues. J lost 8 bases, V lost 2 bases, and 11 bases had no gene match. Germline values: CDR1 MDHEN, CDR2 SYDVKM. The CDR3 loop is CASSLGLAGGAGDEQFF. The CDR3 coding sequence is TGTGCCAGCAGTTTAGGTCTAGCGGGAGGCGCTGGAGATGAGCAGTTCTTC.

CDR3 nucleotides: TGTGCCAGCAGCAAAACTAGCGGGGACTCCTACGAGCAGTACTTC. It specifies CASSKTSGDSYEQYF. The chain has TRBV7-2 and TRBJ2-7, with 10 nucleotides matching TRBD2. Germline assignment: CDR1 SGHTA and CDR2 FQGNSA. This CDR3 has 15 amino acids. Unmatched junction bases numbered 4, after V lost 5 bases and J lost 0 bases. The full variable domain, its missing parts supplied by reference TRBV7-2 and TRBJ2-7, is GAGVSQSPSNKVTEKGKDVELRCDPISGHTALYWYRQSLGQGLEFLIYFQGNSAPDKSGLPSDRFSAERTGGSVSTLTIQRTQQEDSAVYLCASSKTSGDSYEQYFGPGTRLTVT.

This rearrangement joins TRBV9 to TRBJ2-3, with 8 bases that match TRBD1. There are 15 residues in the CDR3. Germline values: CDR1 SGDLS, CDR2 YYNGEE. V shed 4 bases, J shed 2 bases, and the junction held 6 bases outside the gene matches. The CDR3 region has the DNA TGTGCCAGCAGCACCCGACAGGGGACCACAGATACGCAGTATTTT. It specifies CASSTRQGTTDTQYF.

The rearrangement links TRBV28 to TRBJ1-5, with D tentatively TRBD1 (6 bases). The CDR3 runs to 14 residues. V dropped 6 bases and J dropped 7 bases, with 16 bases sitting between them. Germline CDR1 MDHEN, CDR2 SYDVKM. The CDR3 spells CASRPQGGEQPQHF. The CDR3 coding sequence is TGTGCCAGCAGACCACAGGGTGGGGAACAGCCCCAGCATTTT.

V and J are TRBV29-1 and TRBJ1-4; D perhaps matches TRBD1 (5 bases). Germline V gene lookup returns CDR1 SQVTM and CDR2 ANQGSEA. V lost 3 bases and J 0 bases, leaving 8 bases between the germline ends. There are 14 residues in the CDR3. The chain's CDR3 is CSVDSGATNEKLFF. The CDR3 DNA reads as TGCAGCGTTGACTCGGGGGCAACTAATGAAAAACTGTTTTTT.

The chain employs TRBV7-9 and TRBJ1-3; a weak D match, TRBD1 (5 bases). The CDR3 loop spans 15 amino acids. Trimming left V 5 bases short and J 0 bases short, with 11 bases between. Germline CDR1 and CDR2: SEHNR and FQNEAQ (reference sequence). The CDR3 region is CASSNRQPSGNTIYF. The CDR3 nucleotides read TGTGCCAGCAGCAACAGGCAACCCTCTGGAAACACCATATATTTT.

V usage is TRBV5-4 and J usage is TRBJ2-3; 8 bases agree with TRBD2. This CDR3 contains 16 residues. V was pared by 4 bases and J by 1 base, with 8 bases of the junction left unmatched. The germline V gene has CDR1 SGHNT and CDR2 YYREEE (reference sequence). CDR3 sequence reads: CASSQVTTSGTDTQYF. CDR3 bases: TGTGCCAGCAGCCAAGTAACGACTAGCGGCACAGATACGCAGTATTTT.

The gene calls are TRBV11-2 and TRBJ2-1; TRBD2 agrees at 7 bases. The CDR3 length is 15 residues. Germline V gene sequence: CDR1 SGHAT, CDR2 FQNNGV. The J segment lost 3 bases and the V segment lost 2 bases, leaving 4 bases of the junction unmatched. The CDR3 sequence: CASSLYRGVYNEQFF. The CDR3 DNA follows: TGTGCCAGCAGCTTATACCGGGGGGTCTACAATGAGCAGTTCTTC.

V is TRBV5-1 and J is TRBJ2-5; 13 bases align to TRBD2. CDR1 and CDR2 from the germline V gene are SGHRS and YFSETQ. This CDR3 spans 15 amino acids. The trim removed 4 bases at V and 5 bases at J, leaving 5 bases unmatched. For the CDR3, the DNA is TGCGCCAGCAGCGCTGGGACTAGCGGGGTTGAGACCCAGTACTTC. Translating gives CASSAGTSGVETQYF.

Written as DNA, the CDR3 is TGTGCCAGTATTGGGACAGGACCCTACGAGCAGTACTTC. Translating gives CASIGTGPYEQYF. The chain combines TRBV19 with TRBJ2-7; TRBD1 matches 8 bases. V shed 7 bases, J shed 2 bases, and the junction held 4 bases outside the gene matches. Looked up from germline, CDR1 is LNHDA and CDR2 is SQIVND (reference sequence). The CDR3 has 13 amino acids.

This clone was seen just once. The CDR3 DNA is TGTGCCACCAGTGATTCCGGGACTAGCGGGGGGGCGAATGATGAGCAGTTCTTC. The encoded protein is CATSDSGTSGGANDEQFF. The chain joins TRBV24-1 to TRBJ2-1; 16 bases fit TRBD2. Germline V gives CDR1 KGHDR, CDR2 SFDVKD. V gave up 2 bases and J gave up 8 bases; unmatched junction bases: 8. The CDR3 length is 18 residues.

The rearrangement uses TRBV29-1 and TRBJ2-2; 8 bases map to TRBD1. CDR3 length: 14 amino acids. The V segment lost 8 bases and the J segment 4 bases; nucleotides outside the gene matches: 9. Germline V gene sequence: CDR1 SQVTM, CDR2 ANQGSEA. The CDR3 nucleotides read TGCAGCTTCAGGGGGCAGTGGGGCACCGGGGAGCTGTTTTTT. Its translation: CSFRGQWGTGELFF.

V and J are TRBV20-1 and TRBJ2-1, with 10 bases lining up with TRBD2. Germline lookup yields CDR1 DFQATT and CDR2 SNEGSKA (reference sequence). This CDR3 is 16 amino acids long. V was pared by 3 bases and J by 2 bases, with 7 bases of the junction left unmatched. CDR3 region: CSASSRSGGAYNEQFF. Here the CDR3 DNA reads TGCAGTGCTAGTTCCCGGAGCGGGGGGGCCTACAATGAGCAGTTCTTC.

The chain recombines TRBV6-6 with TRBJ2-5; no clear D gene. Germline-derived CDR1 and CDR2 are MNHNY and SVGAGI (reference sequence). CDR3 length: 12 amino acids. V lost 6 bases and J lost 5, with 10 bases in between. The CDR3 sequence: CASSPTGETQYF. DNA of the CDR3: TGTGCCAGCAGCCCTACCGGGGAGACCCAGTACTTC.

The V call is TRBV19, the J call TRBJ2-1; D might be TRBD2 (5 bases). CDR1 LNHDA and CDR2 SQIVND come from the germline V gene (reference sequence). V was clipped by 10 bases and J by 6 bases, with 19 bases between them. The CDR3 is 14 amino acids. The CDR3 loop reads CATATSREGNEQFF. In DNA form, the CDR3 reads TGTGCCACCGCAACGAGCCGGGAAGGCAATGAGCAGTTCTTC.

The CDR3 loop is CASSPPSGQETQYF. The CDR3 DNA is TGTGCCAGCTCACCACCGAGCGGGCAAGAGACCCAGTACTTC. J is TRBJ2-5 and V is TRBV18, with D maybe TRBD2 (6 bases). This CDR3 contains 14 residues. Trimming took 0 bases from V and 2 from J, leaving 7 bases between them. Germline CDR1 reads KGHSH; CDR2 reads LQKENI.

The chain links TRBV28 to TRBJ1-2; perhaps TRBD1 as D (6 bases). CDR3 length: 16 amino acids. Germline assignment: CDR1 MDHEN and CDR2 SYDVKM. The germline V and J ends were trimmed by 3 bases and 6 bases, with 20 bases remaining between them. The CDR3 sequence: CASSFPGDERFNGYTF. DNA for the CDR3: TGTGCCAGCAGTTTTCCAGGGGACGAAAGGTTTAATGGCTACACCTTC.

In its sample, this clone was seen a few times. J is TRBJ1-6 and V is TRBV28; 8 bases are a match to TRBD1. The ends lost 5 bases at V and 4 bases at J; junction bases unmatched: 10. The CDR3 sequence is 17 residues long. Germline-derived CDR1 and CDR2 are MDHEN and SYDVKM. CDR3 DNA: TGTGCCAGCAGTGCGGACAGGGACGGGGGGTATAATTCACCCCTCCACTTT. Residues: CASSADRDGGYNSPLHF.

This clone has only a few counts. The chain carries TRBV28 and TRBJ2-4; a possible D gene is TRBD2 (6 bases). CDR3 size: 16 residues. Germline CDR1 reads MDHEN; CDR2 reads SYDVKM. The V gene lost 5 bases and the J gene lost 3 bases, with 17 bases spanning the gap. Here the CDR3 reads CASSPEEGSGKNIQYF. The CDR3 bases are TGTGCCAGCAGTCCCGAGGAGGGTTCGGGCAAAAACATTCAGTACTTC.

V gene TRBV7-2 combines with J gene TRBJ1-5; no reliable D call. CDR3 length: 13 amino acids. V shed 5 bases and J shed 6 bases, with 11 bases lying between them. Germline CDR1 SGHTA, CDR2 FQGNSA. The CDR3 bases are TGTGCCAGCAGCGCCCAGCGGGCTCAGCCCCAGCATTTT. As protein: CASSAQRAQPQHF.

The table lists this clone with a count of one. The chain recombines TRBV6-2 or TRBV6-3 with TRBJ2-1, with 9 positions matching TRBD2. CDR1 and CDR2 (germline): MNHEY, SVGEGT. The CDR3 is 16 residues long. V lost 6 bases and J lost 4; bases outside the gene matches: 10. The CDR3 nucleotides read TGTGCCAGCAGCGACCTGGAAGCGGGAGGTTACAATGAGCAGTTCTTC. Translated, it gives CASSDLEAGGYNEQFF.